This T cell receptor (beta chain) derives from a study of blood T cell dynamics during melanoma immunotherapy. The wider study: Metastatic melanoma patients received first-line pembrolizumab or nivolumab plus ipilimumab. Study-level findings and limits: At W3, later disease-control patients showed bifurcated PBMC repertoire changes, unlike progressors.

Sequenced by immunoSEQ multiplex PCR; TCRdb stores in-frame clones only, minus some. The data hold tens of thousands of clones, with 87% observed a single time. Concerning this clone itself: Its antigen is currently unknown.

Per the germline V gene, CDR1 is SNHLY and CDR2 is FYNNEI. V lost 4 bases, J lost 6 bases, and 21 bases lay in between. The CDR3 extends over 17 amino acids. The time point was: pre-treatment baseline. The chain carries TRBV2 and TRBJ2-2; TRBD1 is a possible D gene (6 bases). The clonotype comes from a human donor with melanoma. The sample in question was blood, obtained from a patient treated with checkpoint blockade. In DNA, the CDR3 is TGTGCCAGCAGTGTCCCCATCCAGGACAGTTTTCCCGGGGAGCTGTTTTTT. The encoded protein is CASSVPIQDSFPGELFF.